This TCR beta chain originates from a study of control samples from healthy donors and cancer patients. Produced via immunoSEQ multiplex PCR; TCRdb's table is partial and in-frame only. The repertoire holds about 170,000 clones, with 91% as singletons. This TCR derives from a young woman in good health. What was sequenced was blood.

CDR3 sequence (DNA): TGTGCCAGTAGTTACGGACAAAGCTCCTACGAGCAGTACTTC. This sequence encodes CASSYGQSSYEQYF. The chain carries TRBV19 and TRBJ2-7; D is possibly TRBD1 (5 bases). V shed 5 bases and J shed 0 bases, with 11 bases lying between them. The CDR3 extends over 14 amino acids. CDR1 is LNHDA and CDR2 is SQIVND in the germline V gene (reference sequence).